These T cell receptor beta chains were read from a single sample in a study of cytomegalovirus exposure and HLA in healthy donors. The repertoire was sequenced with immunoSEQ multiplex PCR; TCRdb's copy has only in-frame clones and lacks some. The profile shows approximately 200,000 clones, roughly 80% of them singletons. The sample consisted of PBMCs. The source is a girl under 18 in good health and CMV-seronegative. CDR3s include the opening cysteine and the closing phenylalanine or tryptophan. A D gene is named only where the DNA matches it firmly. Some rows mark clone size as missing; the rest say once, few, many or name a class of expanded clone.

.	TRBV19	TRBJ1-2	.	CASSISDHGYTF	TGTGCCAGTAGTATCTCAGATCATGGCTACACCTTC
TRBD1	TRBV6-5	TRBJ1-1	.	CASSGGGTVNTEAFF	TGTGCCAGCAGTGGAGGGGGGACAGTCAACACTGAAGCTTTCTTT
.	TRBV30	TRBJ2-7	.	CAWRPDIRSYEQYF	TGTGCCTGGCGCCCTGACATTCGTTCCTACGAGCAGTACTTC
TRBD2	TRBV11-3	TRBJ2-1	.	CASSPGGATNNEQFF	TGTGCCAGCAGCCCCGGGGGGGCGACAAACAATGAGCAGTTCTTC
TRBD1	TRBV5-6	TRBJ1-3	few	CASSRDRGPGNTIYF	TGTGCCAGCAGCAGGGACAGGGGACCTGGAAACACCATATATTTT
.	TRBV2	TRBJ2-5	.	CASRVRRAITEGTQYF	TGTGCCAGCAGAGTTAGAAGGGCTATAACCGAGGGGACCCAGTACTTC
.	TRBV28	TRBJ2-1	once	CASRKAPYNEQFF	TGTGCCAGCAGGAAAGCCCCCTACAATGAGCAGTTCTTC
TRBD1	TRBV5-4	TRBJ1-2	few	CASTREGRGHGYTF	TGTGCCAGCACCAGGGAGGGCAGGGGGCATGGCTACACCTTC
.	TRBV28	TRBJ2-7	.	CASSLGLASFYEQYF	TGTGCCAGCAGTTTGGGGCTAGCGTCCTTCTACGAGCAGTACTTC
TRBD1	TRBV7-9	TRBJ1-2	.	CASSPGGLRGYTF	TGTGCCAGCAGCCCAGGGGGACTCCGAGGGTACACCTTC
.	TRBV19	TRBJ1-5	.	CASSGKAGMMSGNQPQHF	TGTGCCAGTAGTGGTAAGGCAGGGATGATGTCAGGCAATCAGCCCCAGCATTTT
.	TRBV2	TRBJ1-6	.	CASSPRGGGSSPLHF	TGTGCCAGCAGCCCGAGGGGAGGGGGTTCTTCACCCCTCCACTTT
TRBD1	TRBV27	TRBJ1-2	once	CASSKTPQTGRVGGYTF	TGTGCCAGCAGCAAAACCCCTCAGACAGGGCGTGTTGGGGGCTACACCTTC
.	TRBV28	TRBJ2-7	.	CASSTLETHEQYF	TGTGCCAGCAGCACTCTCGAAACCCACGAGCAGTACTTC
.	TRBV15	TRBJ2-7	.	CATSRGSGGTAYF	TGTGCCACCAGCAGAGGGAGTGGCGGGACAGCGTACTTC
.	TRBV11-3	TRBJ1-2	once	CASSLPGGRDEANYGYTF	TGTGCCAGCAGCTTACCCGGGGGTAGGGACGAAGCTAACTATGGCTACACCTTC
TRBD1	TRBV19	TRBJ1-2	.	CASSSRTGQVRYGYTF	TGTGCCAGTAGTTCTCGGACAGGGCAGGTTCGGTATGGCTACACCTTC
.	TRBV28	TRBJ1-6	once	CASTPGPSNSPLHF	TGTGCCAGCACACCGGGTCCCAGTAATTCACCCCTCCACTTT
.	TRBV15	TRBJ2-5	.	CATSRDPGKGETQYF	TGTGCCACCAGCAGAGATCCAGGGAAAGGGGAGACCCAGTACTTC
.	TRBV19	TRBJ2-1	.	CASSYPRGHEQFF	TGTGCCAGTAGTTACCCTCGAGGGCATGAGCAGTTCTTC
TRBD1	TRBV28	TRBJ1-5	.	CASSLPTGGNQPQHF	TGTGCCAGCAGTTTACCGACAGGGGGCAATCAGCCCCAGCATTTT
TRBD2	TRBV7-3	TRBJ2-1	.	CASSQLAGGHNEQFF	TGTGCCAGCAGCCAACTAGCGGGCGGACACAATGAGCAGTTCTTC
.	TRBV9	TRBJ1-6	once	CASRDTVPNSPLHF	TGTGCCAGCAGAGATACGGTTCCCAATTCACCCCTCCACTTT
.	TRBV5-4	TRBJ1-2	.	CASSSRTGFGYTF	TGTGCCAGCAGCTCCCGAACAGGGTTTGGCTACACCTTC
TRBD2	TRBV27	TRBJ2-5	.	CASSFPLRLAGGPGPGEQETQYF	TGTGCCAGCAGTTTCCCCTTAAGACTAGCGGGGGGGCCTGGGCCAGGTGAGCAAGAGACCCAGTACTTC
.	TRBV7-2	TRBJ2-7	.	CASSFGGSYEQYF	TGTGCCAGCAGCTTCGGGGGATCCTACGAGCAGTACTTC
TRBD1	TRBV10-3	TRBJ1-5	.	CAISESVIAGGGSQPQHF	TGTGCCATCAGTGAGTCAGTGATCGCAGGGGGTGGGAGTCAGCCCCAGCATTTT
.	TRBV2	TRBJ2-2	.	CASSTSVRAGELFF	TGTGCCAGCAGTACCTCGGTCCGGGCCGGGGAGCTGTTTTTT
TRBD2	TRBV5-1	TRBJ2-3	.	CASSTLAGAPQSDTQYF	TGCGCCAGCAGCACATTAGCGGGAGCACCGCAATCTGATACGCAGTATTTT
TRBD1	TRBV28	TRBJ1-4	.	CASSRGQVQTNEKLFF	TGTGCCAGCAGCCGCGGACAGGTACAAACTAATGAAAAACTGTTTTTT
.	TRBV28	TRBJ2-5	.	CASSFRETQYF	TGTGCCAGCAGTTTCCGGGAGACCCAGTACTTC
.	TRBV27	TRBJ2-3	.	CASSRDFTYTDTQYF	TGTGCCAGCAGCCGGGACTTTACGTACACAGATACGCAGTATTTT
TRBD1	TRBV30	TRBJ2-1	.	CAWSFTGGSNEQFF	TGTGCCTGGAGTTTCACAGGGGGGAGCAATGAGCAGTTCTTC
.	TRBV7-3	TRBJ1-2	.	CASSPDSGKRGYTF	TGTGCCAGCAGCCCCGACTCAGGGAAGCGTGGCTACACCTTC
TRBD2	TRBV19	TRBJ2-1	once	CASSGWLAVAQVF	TGTGCCAGTAGTGGCTGGCTAGCGGTGGCGCAGGTCTTC
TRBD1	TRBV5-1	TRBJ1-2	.	CASSLGDREAGYTF	TGCGCCAGCAGCTTGGGGGACAGGGAGGCTGGCTACACCTTC
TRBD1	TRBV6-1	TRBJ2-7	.	CASSEEAAGQGLYEQYF	TGTGCCAGCAGTGAAGAGGCGGCTGGACAGGGATTGTACGAGCAGTACTTC
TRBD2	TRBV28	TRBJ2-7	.	CASSSLTSGSSYEQYF	TGTGCCAGCAGTTCCCTGACTAGCGGGAGTTCCTACGAGCAGTACTTC
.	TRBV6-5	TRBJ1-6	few	CASSYSGGDSPLHF	TGTGCCAGCAGTTACTCGGGCGGGGATTCACCCCTCCACTTT
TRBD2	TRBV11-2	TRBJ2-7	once	CASSLDLRGDGYEQYF	TGTGCCAGCAGCTTAGATCTTCGGGGGGACGGCTACGAGCAGTACTTC
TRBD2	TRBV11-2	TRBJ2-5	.	CASQSGGAETQYF	TGTGCCAGCCAGAGCGGGGGGGCTGAGACCCAGTACTTC